One and the same sample provided the 21 T cell receptor beta chains below, sequenced in a study of blood T cell repertoires in COVID-19. Sequencing used immunoSEQ multiplex PCR; TCRdb keeps in-frame clones, though not all of them. The sample has 55,000 to 80,000 clones; around nine tenths are singletons. Sequenced sample: peripheral blood. These receptors were obtained from an older woman with acute or convalescent COVID-19.

The rearrangement joins TRBV9 to TRBJ2-2, with 16 bases matching TRBD2. This CDR3 region has 18 residues. V lost 3 bases, J lost 3 bases, and 5 bases stayed unmatched. CDR1 SGDLS and CDR2 YYNGEE come from the germline V gene. CDR3 amino acids: CASSGGTSGRAYTGELFF. The CDR3 DNA is TGTGCCAGCAGCGGAGGGACTAGCGGGAGGGCCTACACCGGGGAGCTGTTTTTT.

The chain couples TRBV24-1 to TRBJ2-3, with 10 bases lining up with TRBD2. This CDR3 contains 14 residues. V gave up 5 bases and J gave up 3 bases; unmatched junction bases: 1. Germline V gene sequence: CDR1 KGHDR, CDR2 SFDVKD. The CDR3 here is CATSGAGGTDTQYF. The DNA for the CDR3 is TGTGCCACCAGTGGAGCGGGAGGGACAGATACGCAGTATTTT.

The rearrangement joins TRBV2 to TRBJ1-5, with TRBD1 matching over 11 bases. The CDR3 totals 18 residues. V was pared by 8 bases and J by 2 bases, with 14 bases of the junction left unmatched. The germline V gene has CDR1 SNHLY and CDR2 FYNNEI. The CDR3 protein is CASGFEGQGADGNQPQHF. In DNA, the CDR3 is TGTGCCAGCGGGTTTGAAGGACAGGGGGCCGACGGCAATCAGCCCCAGCATTTT.

The chain is built from TRBV24-1 and TRBJ2-3; the D gene is possibly TRBD1 (6 bases). CDR3 length: 16 amino acids. The germline V and J ends were trimmed by 4 bases and 1 base, with 14 bases remaining between them. Germline lookup yields CDR1 KGHDR and CDR2 SFDVKD. The CDR3 spells CATSDPGTIRTDTQYF. CDR3 DNA: TGTGCCACCAGTGACCCGGGGACAATACGCACAGATACGCAGTATTTT.

The chain uses TRBV21-1 and TRBJ1-2; the tabulated D call, TRBD1, remains unverified against the DNA. TRBV21-1 counts as a pseudogene. The CDR3 consists of 13 residues. CDR3 nucleotides: TGTGCCAGCAGTCCGGGACAGAACTATGGCTACACCTTC. Protein product: CASSPGQNYGYTF.

The genes are TRBV14 and TRBJ1-1; D is possibly TRBD1 (5 bases). With 4 bases removed from V and 5 bases from J, the gap between germline ends came to 17 bases. The CDR3 has 15 residues. Germline assignment: CDR1 SGHDN and CDR2 FVKESK. The CDR3 here is CASSPLLGQGTEAFF. CDR3 in DNA: TGTGCCAGCAGCCCCTTGTTAGGGCAGGGTACTGAAGCTTTCTTT.

The chain links TRBV5-1 to TRBJ2-3; D uncertain. The CDR3 is 13 residues long. V lost 4 bases, J lost 2 bases, and 8 bases lay in between. Germline CDR1 reads SGHRS; CDR2 reads YFSETQ. The CDR3 coding sequence is TGCGCCAGCAGCCTTAGTGACACAGATACGCAGTATTTT. It translates to CASSLSDTDTQYF.

The rearrangement links TRBV19 to TRBJ1-2; tentative D call: TRBD1 (5 bases). The germline V and J ends were trimmed by 0 bases and 0 bases, with 8 bases remaining between them. The CDR3 totals 15 residues. Germline V gene sequence: CDR1 LNHDA, CDR2 SQIVND (reference sequence). The CDR3 DNA reads as TGTGCCAGTAGTATAGATCGGGGGACTAACTATGGCTACACCTTC. This codes for CASSIDRGTNYGYTF.

In this sample, this clone turned up once. The gene calls are TRBV6-5 and TRBJ1-1; no reliable D call. The germline V and J ends were trimmed by 7 bases and 4 bases, with 13 bases remaining between them. The CDR3 is made up of 13 amino acids. CDR1 is MNHEY, CDR2 SVGAGI, per germline. The CDR3 here is CASIRPGSTEAFF. The DNA of the CDR3 is TGTGCCAGCATCCGTCCTGGGAGCACTGAAGCTTTCTTT.

Here the CDR3 DNA reads TGTGCCAGTGTCGATGTAGCGGGGGACTACAATGAGCAGTTCTTC. Translation gives CASVDVAGDYNEQFF. The rearrangement joins TRBV19 to TRBJ2-1; 9 bases line up with TRBD2. V lost 8 bases and J lost 3; bases outside the gene matches: 8. Per the germline V gene, CDR1 is LNHDA and CDR2 is SQIVND (reference sequence). The CDR3 is 15 amino acids.

This chain joins TRBV19 and TRBJ1-4; the D is unclear. The V end lost 10 bases, the J end lost 8 bases, and 17 bases lay between the germline ends. This CDR3 is 13 amino acids long. Per germline, CDR1 LNHDA and CDR2 SQIVND (reference sequence). This CDR3 reads CATSLPGKEKLFF. CDR3 sequence (DNA): TGTGCCACCTCCCTTCCGGGGAAGGAAAAACTGTTTTTT.

CDR3 protein: CATSSRSPSSYEQYV. The CDR3 DNA is TGTGCCACCAGCTCCCGTTCGCCTAGCTCCTACGAGCAGTACGTC. V gene TRBV15 combines with J gene TRBJ2-7; D not certain. This CDR3 is 15 amino acids long. Trimming removed 5 bases at V and 0 bases at J, with 14 bases between. The germline V gene has CDR1 LNHNV and CDR2 YYDKDF (reference sequence).

The CDR3 nucleotides are TGTGCCAGCAGTTCGACCGGACAGGGCTATCGGCCCCAGCATTTT. As protein: CASSSTGQGYRPQHF. The chain is built from TRBV28 and TRBJ1-5; 8 positions match TRBD1. J was trimmed by 9 bases and V by 4 bases; bases with no gene match: 11. The CDR3 is 15 residues long. The germline CDR1 and CDR2 sequences are MDHEN and SYDVKM.

The chain is built from TRBV6-6 and TRBJ2-2, with 14 bases lining up with TRBD2. Germline loops: CDR1 MNHNY, CDR2 SVGAGI (reference sequence). J gave up 4 bases and V 5 bases, and 6 bases lay outside the gene matches. The CDR3 runs 17 residues. The CDR3 sequence is CASSQGLAGVPTGELFF. CDR3 DNA: TGTGCCAGCAGTCAGGGACTAGCGGGAGTCCCCACCGGGGAGCTGTTTTTT.

The CDR3 region is CASRTGEYGYTF. CDR3 coding DNA: TGTGCCAGCCGGACAGGGGAATATGGCTACACCTTC. The chain combines TRBV6-5 with TRBJ1-2; 9 bases align to TRBD1. CDR3 length equals 12 residues. Losses at the gene ends were 8 bases for V and 5 bases for J; bases not matched to a gene: 3. The germline CDR1 and CDR2 sequences are MNHEY and SVGAGI.

V gene TRBV4-3 combines with J gene TRBJ1-1, with 9 nucleotides matching TRBD1. Germline CDR1 reads LGHNA; CDR2 reads YSLEER. The CDR3 consists of 14 residues. Unmatched junction bases numbered 5, after V lost 5 bases and J lost 4 bases. CDR3 nucleotides: TGCGCCAGCAGCTTATCGACAGGGGGCACTGAAGCTTTCTTT. It yields the protein CASSLSTGGTEAFF.

V gene TRBV7-9 combines with J gene TRBJ1-2; D gene uncertain. This CDR3 contains 15 residues. The V end lost 5 bases, the J end lost 5 bases, and 18 bases lay between the germline ends. Germline-derived CDR1 and CDR2 are SEHNR and FQNEAQ (reference sequence). The CDR3 region is CASSPSETPGYGYTF. The CDR3 bases are TGTGCCAGCAGCCCCTCGGAGACCCCGGGGTATGGCTACACCTTC.

This sequence joins TRBV19 and TRBJ1-6; a possible D gene is TRBD1 (5 bases). The CDR3 sequence is 14 residues long. V was trimmed by 9 bases and J by 7 bases, leaving 16 bases between them. CDR1 and CDR2 from the germline V gene are LNHDA and SQIVND (reference sequence). The CDR3: CASSMQGGNSPLHF. The CDR3, as DNA: TGTGCCAGCTCAATGCAGGGCGGCAATTCACCCCTCCACTTT. The full variable domain, completed using reference TRBV19 and TRBJ1-6, is DGGITQSPKYLFRKEGQNVTLSCEQNLNHDAMYWYRQDPGQGLRLIYYSQIVNDFQKGDIAEGYSVSREKKESFPLTVTSAQKNPTAFYLCASSMQGGNSPLHFGNGTRLTVT.

This chain links TRBV28 with TRBJ2-7; D perhaps matches TRBD2 (5 bases). The CDR3 length is 13 residues. Trimming took off 5 bases at V and 4 bases at J, with 12 bases between the two ends. Germline V CDR1 and CDR2: MDHEN, SYDVKM. CDR3 sequence (DNA): TGTGCCAGCAGTATCTTCAGAGGGTACGAGCAGTACGTC. This encodes CASSIFRGYEQYV.

V is TRBV3-1 (or the pseudogene TRBV3-2) and J is TRBJ2-6; no reliable D call. V was pared by 1 base and J by 0 bases, with 10 bases between. Germline CDR1 is LGHDT and CDR2 is YNNKEL (reference sequence). The CDR3 is 17 residues long. CDR3 nucleotide sequence: TGTGCCAGCAGCCAAGGGCTCTCCTCCTCTGGGGCCAACGTCCTGACTTTC. Protein sequence: CASSQGLSSSGANVLTF.

The V and J genes are TRBV7-4 and TRBJ1-2; D unresolved. Trimming took 6 bases from V and 4 from J, leaving 15 bases between them. Per germline, CDR1 SGHVT and CDR2 SQSDAQ. CDR3 length: 14 residues. In nucleotides, the CDR3 is TGTGCCAGCAGGACTTGCGGGGTTCCCTATGGCTACACCTTC. Translation: CASRTCGVPYGYTF.